The 29 T cell receptor beta chains below were found in one sample sequenced in a study of shared clonotypes between healthy human individuals (dated by TCRdb to the early 2020s). The library was made by the immunoSEQ multiplex PCR assay. Drawn from immuneACCESS, this table holds only the in-frame rearrangements with V and J called that TCRdb kept. Clones are partly lost; checked studies trace under half to an unresolved V gene and leave the rest unexplained. In all, the sample holds approximately 530,000 clones, and about 96% of those were seen once. The ten largest clonotypes hold 0.055% to 0.075% of the sample. The sample taken for sequencing was naive CD4+ T cells sorted from blood. This sample's cell subset or site label indicates: CD45RA+ positively selected. These receptors all come from a woman under 40 in good health.

Comment on this clone: The same CDR3 can be traced to other DNA sequences in this sample. The chain employs TRBV28 and TRBJ1-2; no clear D. V was cut by 0 bases and J by 4 bases, with 3 bases left in between. This CDR3 contains 12 residues. Germline CDR1 and CDR2: MDHEN and SYDVKM. For the CDR3, the DNA is TGTGCCAGCAGTTTATGGGGCTATGGCTACACCTTC. This sequence encodes CASSLWGYGYTF.

The chain couples TRBV5-4 to TRBJ2-7, with a tentative D call TRBD1 (6 bases). The CDR3 runs to 14 residues. The V gene lost 0 bases and the J gene lost 0 bases, with 7 bases spanning the gap. Germline V gene data show CDR1 as SGHNT and CDR2 as YYREEE (reference sequence). CDR3 nucleotide sequence: TGTGCCAGCAGCTTGGGGGACACCTCCTACGAGCAGTACTTC. Protein: CASSLGDTSYEQYF.

The rearrangement links TRBV11-3 to TRBJ2-3; D tentatively reads TRBD1 or TRBD2 (5 bases each). The CDR3 spans 15 residues. In germline, CDR1 is SGHNT, CDR2 YENEEA. Trimming took off 5 bases at V and 4 bases at J, with 16 bases between the two ends. The CDR3 DNA follows: TGTGCCAGCAGCAGAGAGGGCAGGGCGGCAGATACGCAGTATTTT. This codes for CASSREGRAADTQYF.

The rearrangement uses TRBV5-6 and TRBJ2-1; 8 bases fit TRBD1. There are 15 residues in the CDR3. With V trimmed by 2 bases and J by 9 bases, 10 bases remained unmatched. Germline values: CDR1 SGHDT, CDR2 YYEEEE. Here the CDR3 reads CASSFLDRDLPEQFF. DNA of the CDR3: TGTGCCAGCAGCTTCTTGGACAGGGATCTGCCTGAGCAGTTCTTC.

This clone appeared a few times. The chain employs TRBV18 and TRBJ2-7, with D uncertain. CDR3 length equals 14 residues. Germline assignment: CDR1 KGHSH and CDR2 LQKENI. Trimming took 2 bases from V and 3 from J, leaving 11 bases between them. CDR3 amino acids: CASSPLPADYEQYF. CDR3 DNA sequence: TGTGCCAGCTCACCATTGCCGGCAGACTACGAGCAGTACTTC.

J is TRBJ1-4 and V is TRBV18; no definite D call. The V end lost 6 bases, the J end lost 5 bases, and 13 bases lay between the germline ends. Germline values: CDR1 KGHSH, CDR2 LQKENI. The length of the CDR3 is 14 residues. The CDR3 protein is CASSSRAQNEKLFF. The CDR3 coding sequence is TGTGCCAGCTCTAGCCGGGCCCAAAATGAAAAACTGTTTTTT.

The rearrangement uses TRBV28 and TRBJ1-1; maybe TRBD1 (6 bases). Looked up from germline, CDR1 is MDHEN and CDR2 is SYDVKM. V lost 5 bases and J lost 11, with 24 bases in between. This CDR3 region has 15 residues. The CDR3 loop is CASSINLQGRAGAFF. The CDR3 bases are TGTGCCAGCAGTATCAACCTCCAGGGGAGGGCTGGTGCTTTCTTT.

The chain recombines TRBV19 with TRBJ1-5; the D gene is possibly TRBD1 (5 bases). The CDR3 loop spans 15 amino acids. Germline V CDR1 and CDR2: LNHDA, SQIVND (reference sequence). Trimming removed 2 bases from V and 2 bases from J, with 10 bases in between. The DNA for the CDR3 is TGTGCCAGTAGTATACAGGGTGGGGGCAATCAGCCCCAGCATTTT. Translated, it gives CASSIQGGGNQPQHF. Based on the CDR3 plus reference TRBV19 and TRBJ1-5, the full variable domain is DGGITQSPKYLFRKEGQNVTLSCEQNLNHDAMYWYRQDPGQGLRLIYYSQIVNDFQKGDIAEGYSVSREKKESFPLTVTSAQKNPTAFYLCASSIQGGGNQPQHFGDGTRLSIL.

This rearrangement joins TRBV29-1 to TRBJ2-6, with D unresolved. The CDR3 is 13 amino acids. The V gene lost 4 bases and the J gene lost 2 bases, with 6 bases spanning the gap. Germline CDR1 and CDR2: SQVTM and ANQGSEA. CDR3: CSVGETGANVLTF. For the CDR3, the DNA is TGCAGCGTTGGGGAAACTGGGGCCAACGTCCTGACTTTC.

V gene TRBV5-6 combines with J gene TRBJ2-1; D unclear. This CDR3 has 16 residues. With 4 bases removed from V and 1 base from J, the gap between germline ends came to 15 bases. CDR1 SGHDT and CDR2 YYEEEE come from the germline V gene. For the CDR3, the DNA is TGTGCCAGCAGCCAAGGTCCCCCTCGGTCCTACAATGAGCAGTTCTTC. This codes for CASSQGPPRSYNEQFF.

V usage is TRBV28 and J usage is TRBJ1-5, with 8 positions matching TRBD1. Germline assignment: CDR1 MDHEN and CDR2 SYDVKM. The length of the CDR3 is 15 residues. The V and J ends lost 3 bases and 6 bases, in that order; junction bases with no gene match: 7. The CDR3 nucleotides are TGTGCCAGCAGTTTTGCCGGGACAGGCGGTCAGCCCCAGCATTTT. Translating gives CASSFAGTGGQPQHF. The full variable domain, with the rest looked up from reference TRBV28 and TRBJ1-5, is DVKVTQSSRYLVKRTGEKVFLECVQDMDHENMFWYRQDPGLGLRLIYFSYDVKMKEKGDIPEGYSVSREKKERFSLILESASTNQTSMYLCASSFAGTGGQPQHFGDGTRLSIL.

This clone was seen a few times. J is TRBJ2-7 and V is TRBV27, with D uncertain. V lost 5 bases, J lost 1 base, and 15 bases lay in between. The CDR3 sequence is 15 residues long. Germline V gene data show CDR1 as MNHEY and CDR2 as SMNVEV (reference sequence). The CDR3 is CASSPYPTPSYEQYF. Here the CDR3 DNA reads TGTGCCAGCAGTCCCTACCCGACTCCTTCCTACGAGCAGTACTTC.

This chain joins TRBV6-6 and TRBJ2-1; the match to TRBD2 covers 14 bases. CDR3 size: 14 residues. Germline V gene sequence: CDR1 MNHNY, CDR2 SVGAGI (reference sequence). V was pared by 7 bases and J by 7 bases, with 3 bases of the junction left unmatched. CDR3 amino acids: CASNGLAGGNEQFF. The CDR3 coding sequence is TGTGCCAGCAACGGACTAGCGGGAGGAAATGAGCAGTTCTTC.

V gene TRBV28 combines with J gene TRBJ1-4, with 7 nucleotides matching TRBD1. Germline CDR1 is MDHEN and CDR2 is SYDVKM. J lost 7 bases, V lost 6 bases, and 8 bases had no gene match. CDR3 size: 14 residues. The CDR3 DNA reads as TGTGCCAGCAGCCTCACAGGGGAGATTGAAAAACTGTTTTTT. Translated: CASSLTGEIEKLFF. Full variable domain (remainder filled in from reference TRBV28 and TRBJ1-4): DVKVTQSSRYLVKRTGEKVFLECVQDMDHENMFWYRQDPGLGLRLIYFSYDVKMKEKGDIPEGYSVSREKKERFSLILESASTNQTSMYLCASSLTGEIEKLFFGSGTQLSVL.

CDR3 DNA sequence: TGTGCCAGTAGTAGGTCAGCGTATTACGAGCAGTACTTC. It translates to CASSRSAYYEQYF. The gene calls are TRBV19 and TRBJ2-7; D not certain. Trimming took 4 bases from V and 4 from J, leaving 11 bases between them. The CDR3 consists of 13 residues. Per the germline V gene, CDR1 is LNHDA and CDR2 is SQIVND (reference sequence).

This chain uses TRBV5-1 with TRBJ2-7, with a weak D call TRBD1 (6 bases). The V gene lost 4 bases and the J gene lost 3 bases, with 11 bases spanning the gap. The V gene's germline CDR1 is SGHRS and CDR2 YFSETQ. This CDR3 has 13 amino acids. In nucleotides, the CDR3 is TGCGCCAGCAGCAAAGGACAGATCTACGAGCAGTACTTC. As protein: CASSKGQIYEQYF.

V usage is TRBV19 and J usage is TRBJ2-7; 9 bases agree with TRBD2. Germline V gives CDR1 LNHDA, CDR2 SQIVND (reference sequence). The CDR3 consists of 14 residues. Trimming cost V 8 bases and J 0 bases; bases outside gene matches: 5. The CDR3 loop is CASSFSGSSYEQYF. The CDR3, as DNA: TGTGCCAGTTCCTTTAGCGGGAGCTCCTACGAGCAGTACTTC.

J is TRBJ2-7 and V is TRBV5-1; D is perhaps TRBD2 (6 bases). The ends were cut back, 4 bases at V and 2 bases at J, with 16 bases in the middle. This CDR3 comprises 15 residues. Germline values: CDR1 SGHRS, CDR2 YFSETQ. The DNA for the CDR3 is TGCGCCAGCAGCCCTATCGCCGGGACTCCCTACGAGCAGTACTTC. It translates to CASSPIAGTPYEQYF.

This chain links TRBV11-2 with TRBJ2-2; D may be TRBD1 or TRBD2 (5 bases each). The germline V gene has CDR1 SGHAT and CDR2 FQNNGV. V gave up 0 bases and J gave up 7 bases, with 24 bases separating them. The CDR3 length is 19 residues. CDR3 nucleotides: TGTGCCAGCAGCTTAGATATTCGGGCTCGGGGTGGGGCGATCGGGGAGCTGTTTTTT. This translates into CASSLDIRARGGAIGELFF.

This clone was counted a few times. This sequence joins TRBV18 and TRBJ1-2; TRBD1 agrees at 11 bases. CDR3 length: 16 residues. V was clipped by 3 bases and J by 7 bases; unmatched bases: 10. Germline assignment: CDR1 KGHSH and CDR2 LQKENI. This CDR3 is CASSPPGQGDWSGYTF. CDR3 coding DNA: TGTGCCAGCTCACCTCCGGGACAGGGGGATTGGAGTGGCTACACCTTC.

This sequence joins TRBV4-2 and TRBJ1-3; D remains ambiguous. In germline, CDR1 is LGHNA, CDR2 YNFKEQ. The V and J ends lost 0 bases and 3 bases respectively, with 12 bases between them. This CDR3 is built from 16 residues. The chain's CDR3 is CASSQDVGSVGNTIYF. The CDR3 nucleotides read TGTGCCAGCAGCCAAGATGTGGGATCGGTTGGAAACACCATATATTTT.

V usage is TRBV27 and J usage is TRBJ1-2; tentatively, D is TRBD1 (6 bases). V lost 6 bases to trimming and J lost 8 bases, with 16 bases between them. The CDR3 spans 13 residues. From germline, CDR1 is MNHEY and CDR2 SMNVEV (reference sequence). As DNA, the CDR3 is TGTGCCAGCAGCTTCAACAGGGATGGAGGCTACACCTTC. This encodes CASSFNRDGGYTF.

This clone was seen just once. V usage is TRBV6-1 and J usage is TRBJ1-5, with D maybe TRBD1 (6 bases). Germline CDR1 MNHNS, CDR2 SASEGT. The CDR3 is made up of 14 amino acids. Trimming pared 8 bases from V and 0 bases from J, leaving 11 bases between. The CDR3 sequence is CASSQGNSNQPQHF. The CDR3 DNA is TGTGCCAGCTCACAGGGAAATAGCAATCAGCCCCAGCATTTT.

This chain connects TRBV11-2 to TRBJ1-4, with D uncertain. CDR3 length: 14 residues. V shed 3 bases and J shed 8 bases, with 13 bases lying between them. Germline assignment: CDR1 SGHAT and CDR2 FQNNGV. CDR3 nucleotide sequence: TGTGCCAGCAGCTTTACTGCCGGTGGGGAAAAACTGTTTTTT. Translated, it gives CASSFTAGGEKLFF.

A note on this clone: The germline gene is not matched at one end of the junction; a read error may be the cause. The chain has TRBV28 and TRBJ2-7, with a possible D match to TRBD1 (5 bases). The CDR3 contains 13 residues. Germline V lookup: CDR1 MDHEN, CDR2 SYDVKM. The CDR3 DNA is TGTGACAGCCTAGGGGCAGGTCCGCTTGAGCAGTACTTC. Protein sequence: CDSLGAGPLEQYF.

Regarding this clone: The sample holds other DNA sequences that translate to the same CDR3. The rearrangement links TRBV18 to TRBJ1-2, with 7 bases that match TRBD1. CDR3 size: 13 residues. Trimming at V came to 3 bases and at J to 5 bases, leaving 3 bases not matched to a gene. Germline V gene data show CDR1 as KGHSH and CDR2 as LQKENI. This CDR3 reads CASSPDRNYGYTF. Written as DNA, the CDR3 is TGTGCCAGCTCACCGGACAGGAATTATGGCTACACCTTC.

This sequence joins TRBV7-9 and TRBJ1-4, with TRBD1 as a possible D gene (5 bases). CDR1 and CDR2 from the germline V gene are SEHNR and FQNEAQ (reference sequence). This CDR3 has 14 residues. V lost 10 bases to trimming and J lost 5 bases, with 17 bases between them. The CDR3 spells CATKGPEFNEKLFF. The CDR3 coding sequence is TGTGCCACTAAGGGGCCAGAGTTCAATGAAAAACTGTTTTTT.

The chain uses TRBV5-1 and TRBJ2-6, with D possibly being TRBD1 or TRBD2 (5 bases each). V gave up 2 bases and J gave up 2 bases, with 11 bases separating them. This CDR3 has 16 residues. CDR1 is SGHRS, CDR2 YFSETQ, per germline. The CDR3 sequence: CASSLNGDPGANVLTF. The CDR3 nucleotides read TGCGCCAGCAGCTTAAACGGGGACCCTGGGGCCAACGTCCTGACTTTC.

V and J are TRBV19 and TRBJ1-6; tentative D call: TRBD1 (5 bases). The CDR3 is 14 residues long. Trimming removed 8 bases from V and 4 bases from J, with 12 bases in between. Germline V gene data show CDR1 as LNHDA and CDR2 as SQIVND (reference sequence). This chain's CDR3 is CASLGGSYNSPLHF. Here the CDR3 DNA reads TGTGCCAGTCTCGGGGGATCATATAATTCACCCCTCCACTTT.